This entry describes one TCR beta chain. Generated by immunoSEQ multiplex PCR, the TCRdb table keeps only in-frame clones and is missing some. The table shows about 110,000 clones, with 80% to 90% occurring only once. Trimming removed 2 bases from V and 4 bases from J; junction bases left unmatched: 4. This CDR3 has 14 amino acids. CDR1 SGDLS and CDR2 YYNGEE come from the germline V gene. The data belong to a study of blood T cell repertoires in COVID-19. The sequence was collected from a human donor in a cohort sampled during active COVID-19. The chain links TRBV9 to TRBJ2-5, with TRBD1 matching over 8 bases. Source material: peripheral blood. The CDR3 is CASSVSGGPETQYF. In DNA form, the CDR3 reads TGTGCCAGCAGCGTCTCAGGGGGCCCAGAGACCCAGTACTTC.